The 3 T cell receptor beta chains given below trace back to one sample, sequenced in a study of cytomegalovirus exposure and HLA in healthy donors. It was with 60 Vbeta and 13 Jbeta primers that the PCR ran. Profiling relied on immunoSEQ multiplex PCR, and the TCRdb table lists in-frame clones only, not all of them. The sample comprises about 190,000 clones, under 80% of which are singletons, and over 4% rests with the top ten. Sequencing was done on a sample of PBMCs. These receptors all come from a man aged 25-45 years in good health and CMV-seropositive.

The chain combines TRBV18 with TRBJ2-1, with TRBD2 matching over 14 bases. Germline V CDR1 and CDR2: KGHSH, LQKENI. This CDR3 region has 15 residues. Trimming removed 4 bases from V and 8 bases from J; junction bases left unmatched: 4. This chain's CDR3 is CASSQTSGRVYEQFF. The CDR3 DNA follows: TGTGCCAGCTCACAGACTAGCGGGAGGGTATATGAGCAGTTCTTC.

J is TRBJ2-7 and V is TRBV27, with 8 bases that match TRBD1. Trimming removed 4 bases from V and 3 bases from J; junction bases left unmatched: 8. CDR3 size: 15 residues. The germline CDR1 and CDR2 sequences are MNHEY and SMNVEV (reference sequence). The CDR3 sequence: CASSYGGQAHYEQYF. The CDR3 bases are TGTGCCAGCAGTTATGGGGGACAGGCACACTACGAGCAGTACTTC.

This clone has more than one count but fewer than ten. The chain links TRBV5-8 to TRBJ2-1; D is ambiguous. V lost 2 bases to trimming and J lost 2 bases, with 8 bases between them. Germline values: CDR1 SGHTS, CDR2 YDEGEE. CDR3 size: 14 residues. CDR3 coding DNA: TGTGCCAGCAGCTTACTGGGCGCCTACAATGAGCAGTTCTTC. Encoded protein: CASSLLGAYNEQFF.